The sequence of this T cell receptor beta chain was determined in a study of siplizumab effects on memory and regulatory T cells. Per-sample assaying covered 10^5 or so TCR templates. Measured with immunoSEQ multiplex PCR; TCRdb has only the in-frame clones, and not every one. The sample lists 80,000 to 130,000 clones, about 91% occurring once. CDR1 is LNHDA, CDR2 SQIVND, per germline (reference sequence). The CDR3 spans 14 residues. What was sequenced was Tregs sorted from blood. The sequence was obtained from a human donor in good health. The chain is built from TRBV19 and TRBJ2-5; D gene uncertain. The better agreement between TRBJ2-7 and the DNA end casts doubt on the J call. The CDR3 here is CASRSSGPNYEQYF. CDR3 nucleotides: TGTGCCAGCCGGAGCTCGGGCCCTAACTACGAGCAGTACTTC.